Presented here are 16 T cell receptor beta chains from one specimen sequenced in a study of shared clonotypes between healthy human individuals. Positive CCR7 selection of CD45RO-negative cells yielded the naive CD8 cells, and terminally differentiated effector memory CD45RA+ cells were excluded. Profiling relied on immunoSEQ multiplex PCR, and the TCRdb table lists in-frame clones only, not all of them. The sample holds about 2,200,000 clones, roughly 91% seen once. Sequencing was performed on naive CD8+ T cells from PBMCs. The origin of the receptors is a man aged 18 to 30 in good health. Some clones in this sample may be carry-over from other donors' samples.

The chain recombines TRBV9 with TRBJ2-7; D is ambiguous. This CDR3 spans 13 amino acids. Germline CDR1 is SGDLS and CDR2 is YYNGEE. V shed 0 bases and J shed 5 bases, with 9 bases lying between them. CDR3 in amino acids: CASSVVPKDEQYF. In nucleotides, the CDR3 is TGTGCCAGCAGCGTAGTACCCAAGGACGAGCAGTACTTC.

The V and J genes are TRBV5-8 and TRBJ2-7; D remains ambiguous. Germline assignment: CDR1 SGHTS and CDR2 YDEGEE. Trimming removed 3 bases from V and 6 bases from J, with 28 bases in between. The CDR3 contains 18 residues. The CDR3 sequence: CASSYIPSIDTAPREQYF. The CDR3 nucleotides are TGTGCCAGCAGCTACATCCCAAGTATAGACACCGCTCCCCGCGAGCAGTACTTC. Based on the CDR3 plus reference TRBV5-8 and TRBJ2-7, the full variable domain is EAGVTQSPTHLIKTRGQQATLRCSPISGHTSVYWYQQALGLGLQFLLWYDEGEERNRGNFPPRFSGRQFPNYSSELNVNALELEDSALYLCASSYIPSIDTAPREQYFGPGTRLTVT.

Many counts were recorded for this clone. This chain links TRBV9 with TRBJ2-3; D possibly corresponds to TRBD1 (6 bases). This CDR3 spans 15 amino acids. Germline V lookup: CDR1 SGDLS, CDR2 YYNGEE. The germline V and J ends were trimmed by 4 bases and 3 bases, with 15 bases remaining between them. This chain's CDR3 is CASSLGQFSTDTQYF. CDR3 bases: TGTGCCAGCAGCCTTGGACAGTTCTCTACAGATACGCAGTATTTT.

The rearrangement joins TRBV6-1 to TRBJ2-7, with TRBD2 matching 7 bases. The V and J ends lost 6 bases and 2 bases, in that order; junction bases with no gene match: 4. The germline CDR1 and CDR2 sequences are MNHNS and SASEGT. This CDR3 contains 13 residues. This CDR3 is CASRIGLAYEQYF. CDR3 bases: TGTGCCAGCAGAATCGGACTAGCCTACGAGCAGTACTTC.

The chain employs TRBV5-4 and TRBJ2-7; a weak D match, TRBD2 (7 bases). Looked up from germline, CDR1 is SGHNT and CDR2 is YYREEE (reference sequence). The CDR3 is 14 residues long. CDR3 in amino acids: CVGLQGRESREQYF. For the CDR3, the DNA is TGTGTCGGACTCCAGGGGCGGGAGTCTCGGGAGCAGTACTTC.

The gene calls are TRBV11-2 and TRBJ1-1; D gene uncertain. The CDR3 spans 15 residues. Germline loops: CDR1 SGHAT, CDR2 FQNNGV. Trimming cost V 4 bases and J 1 base, with 13 bases left between them. In DNA form, the CDR3 reads TGTGCCAGCAGCTCCGGGTTTGGGAGGAACACTGAAGCTTTCTTT. Its protein product is CASSSGFGRNTEAFF.

The chain couples TRBV6-1 to TRBJ2-5; D might be TRBD1 (5 bases). Per the germline V gene, CDR1 is MNHNS and CDR2 is SASEGT. The CDR3 spans 14 residues. V lost 4 bases to trimming and J lost 5 bases, with 14 bases between them. This CDR3 is CASSGKVKGETQYF. The CDR3 nucleotides read TGTGCCAGCAGTGGAAAGGTTAAGGGGGAGACCCAGTACTTC.

As concerns this clone: Other DNA sequences in the sample encode the same CDR3. The V and J genes are TRBV7-9 and TRBJ2-3, with 9 nucleotides matching TRBD1. The CDR3 spans 15 residues. V trimming: 5 bases; J trimming: 1 base; junction bases outside the gene matches: 4. The germline V gene has CDR1 SEHNR and CDR2 FQNEAQ (reference sequence). CDR3 coding DNA: TGTGCCAGCAGCGGGGGACAGGGCGGCACAGATACGCAGTATTTT. The encoded protein is CASSGGQGGTDTQYF.

V gene TRBV7-9 combines with J gene TRBJ1-1, with D perhaps TRBD1 (5 bases). This CDR3 contains 14 residues. From germline, CDR1 is SEHNR and CDR2 FQNEAQ (reference sequence). V was cut by 5 bases and J by 7 bases, with 17 bases left in between. Here the CDR3 reads CASSPAQGVYEAFF. The CDR3 nucleotides are TGTGCCAGCAGCCCCGCGCAGGGAGTATATGAAGCTTTCTTT.

The chain carries TRBV28 and TRBJ2-7, with TRBD2 matching 7 bases. This CDR3 has 16 amino acids. V shed 7 bases and J 3 bases; nucleotides not matched to a gene: 15. Germline lookup yields CDR1 MDHEN and CDR2 SYDVKM. CDR3 amino acids: CASTPGFSGTYYEQYF. The CDR3 DNA follows: TGTGCCAGCACCCCCGGGTTCAGCGGGACCTACTACGAGCAGTACTTC.

The J gene is TRBJ1-2, the V gene TRBV7-9; 7 positions agree with TRBD1. The germline gives CDR1 SEHNR, CDR2 FQNEAQ (reference sequence). There are 16 residues in the CDR3. V lost 5 bases, J lost 3 bases, and 12 bases stayed unmatched. The CDR3 DNA is TGTGCCAGCAGCCAGGGGGGAGACAACAGCCACTATGGCTACACCTTC. It translates to CASSQGGDNSHYGYTF.

This chain joins TRBV10-3 and TRBJ2-3, with D tentatively TRBD2 (6 bases). This CDR3 is 15 amino acids long. Germline CDR1 and CDR2: ENHRY and SYGVKD. V shed 3 bases and J shed 0 bases, with 10 bases lying between them. In DNA form, the CDR3 reads TGTGCCATCAGTGACGGACTATCGAGCACAGATACGCAGTATTTT. Its protein is CAISDGLSSTDTQYF.

V usage is TRBV7-2 and J usage is TRBJ2-7; 7 bases agree with TRBD1. The V gene's germline CDR1 is SGHTA and CDR2 FQGNSA. The CDR3 loop spans 15 amino acids. V shed 1 base, J shed 3 bases, and the junction held 6 bases outside the gene matches. This chain's CDR3 is CASSLVEDRYYEQYF. In DNA form, the CDR3 reads TGTGCCAGCAGCTTAGTAGAGGACAGGTACTACGAGCAGTACTTC.

This rearrangement joins TRBV30 to TRBJ2-7; D uncertain. V lost 4 bases, J lost 1 base, and 8 bases lay in between. The CDR3 is 12 residues long. CDR1 and CDR2 from the germline V gene are GTSNPN and SVGIG (reference sequence). The CDR3 sequence: CAWTENSYEQYF. Here the CDR3 DNA reads TGTGCCTGGACAGAAAATTCCTACGAGCAGTACTTC. Complete variable domain (other parts from reference TRBV30 and TRBJ2-7): SQTIHQWPATLVQPVGSPLSLECTVEGTSNPNLYWYRQAAGRGLQLLFYSVGIGQISSEVPQNLSASRPQDRQFILSSKKLLLSDSGFYLCAWTENSYEQYFGPGTRLTVT.

The CDR3 region is CASSEGQGDNYEQYF. CDR3 coding DNA: TGTGCCAGCAGCGAGGGGCAGGGAGATAACTACGAGCAGTACTTC. This rearrangement joins TRBV9 to TRBJ2-7, with D perhaps TRBD1 or TRBD2 (5 bases each). Per the germline V gene, CDR1 is SGDLS and CDR2 is YYNGEE. Between the trimmed V and J ends, which lost 3 bases and 3 bases, there was a span of 16 bases. The length of the CDR3 is 15 residues.

The genes are TRBV7-3 and TRBJ2-1; the match to TRBD2 covers 13 bases. The ends lost 5 bases at V and 8 bases at J; junction bases unmatched: 9. Germline-derived CDR1 and CDR2 are SGHTA and FQGTGA. This CDR3 is built from 16 residues. CDR3 nucleotide sequence: TGTGCCAGCAGCCAACGGACTAGCGGGAGTAACGATGAGCAGTTCTTC. This encodes CASSQRTSGSNDEQFF.